Presented here are 8 T cell receptor beta chains from one specimen sequenced in a study of beta chain features in type 1 diabetes. Expressed TCRB transcripts were sequenced, since all the RNA that had been isolated was reverse transcribed. Profiling relied on immunoSEQ multiplex PCR, and the TCRdb table lists in-frame clones only, not all of them. The sample has 900,000 or so clones, under 20% seen once; the top ten hold about 0.02%. The sequenced material came from naive CD4+ T cells from blood. The receptors originated from a woman between 18 and 29 years old in good health.

The chain recombines TRBV7-8 with TRBJ2-3; 10 bases agree with TRBD2. V lost 6 bases, J lost 1 base, and 4 bases stayed unmatched. Per the germline V gene, CDR1 is SGHVS and CDR2 is FQNEAQ. The CDR3 loop spans 15 amino acids. CDR3 in amino acids: CASSPLAGGTDTQYF. The CDR3 coding sequence is TGTGCCAGCAGTCCTCTAGCGGGAGGCACAGATACGCAGTATTTT.

The chain joins TRBV6-6 to TRBJ1-3; maybe TRBD1 (5 bases). The CDR3 sequence is 15 residues long. The germline CDR1 and CDR2 sequences are MNHNY and SVGAGI (reference sequence). Trimming took 8 bases from V and 1 from J, leaving 15 bases between them. The CDR3 region has the DNA TGTGCCAGCTGTCTGGGCCCAGGGTCTGGAAACACCATATATTTT. Its translation: CASCLGPGSGNTIYF.

The gene calls are TRBV7-9 and TRBJ2-3; no clear D. The germline V gene has CDR1 SEHNR and CDR2 FQNEAQ (reference sequence). The CDR3 consists of 15 residues. V was shortened by 3 bases and J by 0 bases, with 10 bases between the two germline ends. In DNA, the CDR3 is TGTGCCAGCAGCTTTGGACGGCTAAGCACAGATACGCAGTATTTT. Its protein is CASSFGRLSTDTQYF.

This clone turned up a few times. The chain uses TRBV13 and TRBJ2-1; 10 bases align to TRBD2. This CDR3 has 14 amino acids. J lost 7 bases, V lost 2 bases, and 2 bases had no gene match. From germline, CDR1 is PRHDT and CDR2 FYEKMQ (reference sequence). CDR3 sequence: CASSLSSGGNEQFF. CDR3 nucleotides: TGTGCCAGCAGCTTATCTAGCGGGGGTAATGAGCAGTTCTTC.

This clone appeared a few times. V gene TRBV5-5 combines with J gene TRBJ2-6; the match to TRBD2 covers 12 bases. This CDR3 has 18 residues. Per the germline V gene, CDR1 is SGHKS and CDR2 is YYEKEE (reference sequence). Unmatched junction bases numbered 5, after V lost 4 bases and J lost 0 bases. CDR3 loop: CASSPGLAGSSGANVLTF. CDR3 DNA: TGTGCCAGCAGCCCCGGACTAGCGGGATCCTCTGGGGCCAACGTCCTGACTTTC.

Worth noting for this clone: This sample includes further DNA sequences coding for the same CDR3. The chain uses TRBV7-2 and TRBJ2-5, with D hard to call. Trimming left V 2 bases short and J 2 bases short, with 6 bases between. Germline values: CDR1 SGHTA, CDR2 FQGNSA. The CDR3 contains 13 residues. The CDR3: CASSLSGQETQYF. The CDR3 region has the DNA TGTGCCAGCAGCTTATCGGGTCAAGAGACCCAGTACTTC.

In DNA, the CDR3 is TGTGCCACCAGCAGAGATGCTAGCGGGAGGGCCCGGGAGACCCAGTACTTC. This codes for CATSRDASGRARETQYF. The chain combines TRBV15 with TRBJ2-5; 12 bases align to TRBD2. The CDR3 loop spans 17 amino acids. The V segment lost 0 bases and the J segment 5 bases; nucleotides outside the gene matches: 7. Germline V gives CDR1 LNHNV, CDR2 YYDKDF (reference sequence).

This clone was seen a few times. The chain recombines TRBV7-9 with TRBJ2-4; tentative D call: TRBD1 (6 bases). V gave up 3 bases and J gave up 6 bases, with 12 bases separating them. CDR1 SEHNR and CDR2 FQNEAQ come from the germline V gene (reference sequence). The CDR3 sequence is 14 residues long. In DNA form, the CDR3 reads TGTGCCAGCAGCTTGTCACAGGGCGCAAACATTCAGTACTTC. Translating it yields CASSLSQGANIQYF.